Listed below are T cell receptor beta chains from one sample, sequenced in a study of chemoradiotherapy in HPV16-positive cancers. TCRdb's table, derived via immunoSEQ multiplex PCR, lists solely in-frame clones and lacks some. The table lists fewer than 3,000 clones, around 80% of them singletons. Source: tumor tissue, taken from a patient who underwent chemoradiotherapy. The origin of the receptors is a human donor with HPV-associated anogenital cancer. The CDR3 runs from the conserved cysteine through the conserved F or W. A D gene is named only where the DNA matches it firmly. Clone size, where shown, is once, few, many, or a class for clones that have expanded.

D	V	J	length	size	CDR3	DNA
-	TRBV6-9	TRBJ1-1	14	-	CASSYVGTNTEAFF	TGTGCCAGCAGTTACGTGGGAACGAACACTGAAGCTTTCTTT
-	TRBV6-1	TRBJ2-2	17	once	CASSEGRGSLGTGELFF	TGTGCCAGCAGTGAAGGGAGGGGGAGTTTAGGCACCGGGGAGCTGTTTTTT
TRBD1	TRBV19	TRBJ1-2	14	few	CASSSSGTAYGYTF	TGTGCCAGTAGTTCCTCAGGGACAGCCTATGGCTACACCTTC
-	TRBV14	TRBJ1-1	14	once	CASSQAGMNTEAFF	TGTGCCAGCAGCCAAGCAGGGATGAACACTGAAGCTTTCTTT
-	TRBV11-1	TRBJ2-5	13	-	CASSSGQLETQYF	TGTGCCAGCAGCTCTGGACAGTTAGAGACCCAGTACTTC
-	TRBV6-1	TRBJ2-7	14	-	CASSEIGGPYEQYF	TGTGCCAGCAGTGAAATCGGGGGCCCGTACGAGCAGTACTTC
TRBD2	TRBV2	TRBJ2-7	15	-	CASSTPETSVYEQYF	TGTGCCAGCAGTACCCCTGAGACTAGCGTCTACGAGCAGTACTTC
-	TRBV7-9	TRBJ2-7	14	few	CASSGGRGSYEQYF	TGTGCCAGCAGCGGCGGACGGGGCTCCTACGAGCAGTACTTC
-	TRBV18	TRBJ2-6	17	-	CASSLTSPTSGANVLTF	TGTGCCAGCTCACTAACAAGTCCCACCTCTGGGGCCAACGTCCTGACTTTC
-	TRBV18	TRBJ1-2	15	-	CASSPPDGPNYGYTF	TGTGCCAGCTCACCACCGGACGGACCTAACTATGGCTACACCTTC
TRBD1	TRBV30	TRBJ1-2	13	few	CAWRRTGMEGYTF	TGTGCCTGGAGACGGACAGGGATGGAGGGCTACACCTTC
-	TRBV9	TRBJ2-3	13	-	CASSVDGADTQYF	TGTGCCAGCAGCGTAGACGGGGCAGATACGCAGTATTTT
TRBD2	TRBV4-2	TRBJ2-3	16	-	CASSQDWGGGTDTQYF	TGTGCCAGCAGCCAAGATTGGGGGGGAGGGACAGATACGCAGTATTTT
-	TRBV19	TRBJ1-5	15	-	CASGPREGSNQPQHF	TGTGCCAGTGGACCCAGGGAGGGTAGCAATCAGCCCCAGCATTTT
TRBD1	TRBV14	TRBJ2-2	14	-	CASSQVQGAGELFF	TGTGCCAGCAGCCAAGTGCAGGGGGCCGGGGAGCTGTTTTTT
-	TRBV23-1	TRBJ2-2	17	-	CASSQKGQQLMDGELFF	TGCGCCAGCAGTCAAAAAGGGCAGCAGCTCATGGACGGGGAGCTGTTTTTT
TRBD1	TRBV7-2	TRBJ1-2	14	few	CASSWDRANYGYTF	TGTGCCAGCAGCTGGGACAGGGCTAACTATGGCTACACCTTC
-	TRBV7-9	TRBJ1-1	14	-	CASSRITATPEAFF	TGTGCCAGCAGCCGTATCACGGCGACGCCGGAAGCTTTCTTT
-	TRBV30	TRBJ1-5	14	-	CAWSASRGNQPQHF	TGTGCCTGGAGTGCGTCCCGGGGCAATCAGCCCCAGCATTTT
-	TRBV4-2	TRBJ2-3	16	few	CASSQAGVGSPDTQYF	TGTGCCAGCAGCCAAGCTGGGGTCGGATCTCCAGATACGCAGTATTTT
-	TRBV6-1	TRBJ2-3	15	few	CASSEAVGAWDTQYF	TGTGCCAGCAGTGAAGCTGTGGGGGCATGGGATACGCAGTATTTT
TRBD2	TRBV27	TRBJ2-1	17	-	CASSLQAGRPNYNEQFF	TGTGCCAGCAGTCTCCAAGCGGGGAGGCCTAACTACAATGAGCAGTTCTTC
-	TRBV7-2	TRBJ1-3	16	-	CASSSQSSHSGNTIYF	TGTGCCAGCAGCTCCCAAAGCAGCCACTCTGGAAACACCATATATTTT
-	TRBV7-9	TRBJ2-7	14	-	CASSPKRSSYEQYF	TGTGCCAGCAGCCCGAAAAGGAGCTCCTACGAGCAGTACTTC
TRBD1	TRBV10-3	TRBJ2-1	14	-	CAIRGTGRDNEQFF	TGTGCCATCAGAGGGACAGGAAGGGACAATGAGCAGTTCTTC
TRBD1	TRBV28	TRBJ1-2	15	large	CASSLGGGAKYGYTF	TGTGCCAGCAGTTTGGGAGGGGGCGCAAAGTATGGCTACACCTTC
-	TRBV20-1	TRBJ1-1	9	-	CSLDREAFF	TGCTCCCTAGACAGGGAAGCTTTCTTT
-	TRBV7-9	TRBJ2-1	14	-	CASLPLEYLNEQFF	TGTGCCAGCCTCCCTTTGGAGTATCTCAATGAGCAGTTCTTC
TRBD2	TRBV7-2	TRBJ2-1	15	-	CASSLGGTSVHEQFF	TGTGCCAGCAGCTTAGGGGGGACTAGTGTCCATGAGCAGTTCTTC
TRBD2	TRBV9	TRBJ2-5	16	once	CASSESGRGGRETQYF	TGTGCCAGCAGCGAGTCCGGGCGGGGGGGCAGAGAGACCCAGTACTTC
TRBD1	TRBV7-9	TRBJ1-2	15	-	CASSPPGTGHYGYTF	TGTGCCAGCAGCCCCCCCGGGACAGGGCACTATGGCTACACCTTC
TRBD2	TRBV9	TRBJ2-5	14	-	CASAAGGLKETQYF	TGTGCCAGCGCAGCGGGGGGCCTCAAAGAGACCCAGTACTTC
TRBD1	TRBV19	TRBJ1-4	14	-	CASSMKGAGEKLFF	TGTGCCAGTAGTATGAAGGGGGCGGGGGAAAAACTGTTTTTT
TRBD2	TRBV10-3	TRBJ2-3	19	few	CAISEYGTSGGSSTDTQYF	TGTGCCATCAGTGAGTACGGGACTAGCGGGGGTTCGAGCACAGATACGCAGTATTTT
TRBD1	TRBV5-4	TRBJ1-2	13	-	CASRTGGDYGYTF	TGTGCCAGCAGAACAGGGGGGGACTATGGCTACACCTTC
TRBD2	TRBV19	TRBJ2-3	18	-	CASSIRGLAGGLKDTQYF	TGTGCCAGTAGTATAAGGGGGCTAGCGGGGGGGCTCAAAGATACGCAGTATTTT
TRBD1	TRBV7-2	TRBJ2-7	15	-	CASSESTGSGYEQYF	TGTGCCAGCAGCGAATCGACAGGGAGCGGCTACGAGCAGTACTTC